This T cell receptor beta chain emerged from a study of beta chain features in type 1 diabetes. Findings of the study overall: Across all four CD4+ subsets, people with type 1 diabetes showed modestly shorter TCRB CDR3s.

The entirety of the isolated RNA underwent reverse transcription, so expressed TCRB transcripts were sequenced. The method was immunoSEQ multiplex PCR; TCRdb's version includes in-frame clones alone and lacks a portion of them. The sample carries 500,000 to 800,000 clones, 9.5% to 15% recorded once. Notes on this clone: The antigen is not known.

Germline CDR1 and CDR2: SGHRS and YFSETQ. This CDR3 has 15 amino acids. The junction had 13 bases not matched to a gene; V was cut back by 2 bases and J by 8 bases. In total, each donor contributed a single heparinised blood draw that averaged around 0.12 L. The chain is built from TRBV5-1 and TRBJ2-7, with 7 bases lining up with TRBD1. Sequencing was carried out using naive CD4+ T cells from blood. This clonotype was obtained from a man aged 30-40 years with type 1 diabetes. The CDR3 is CASSLTGTEATKQYF. DNA of the CDR3: TGCGCCAGCAGCTTAACCGGGACAGAAGCTACGAAGCAGTACTTC.